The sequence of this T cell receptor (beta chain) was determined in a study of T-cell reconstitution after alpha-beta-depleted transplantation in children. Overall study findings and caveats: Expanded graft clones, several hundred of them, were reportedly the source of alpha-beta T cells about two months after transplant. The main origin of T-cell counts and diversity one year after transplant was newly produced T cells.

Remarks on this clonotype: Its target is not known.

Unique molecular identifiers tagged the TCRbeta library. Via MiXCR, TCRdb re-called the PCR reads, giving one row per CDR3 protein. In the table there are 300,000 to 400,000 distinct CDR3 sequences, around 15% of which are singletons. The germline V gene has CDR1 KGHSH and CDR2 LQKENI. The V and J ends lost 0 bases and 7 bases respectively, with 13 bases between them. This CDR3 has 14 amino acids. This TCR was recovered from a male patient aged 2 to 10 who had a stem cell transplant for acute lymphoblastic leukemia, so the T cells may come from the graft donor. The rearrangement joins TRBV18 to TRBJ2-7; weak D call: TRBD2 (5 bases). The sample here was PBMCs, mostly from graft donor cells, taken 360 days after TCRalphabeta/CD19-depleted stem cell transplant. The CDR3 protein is CASSPPFTGVEQYF. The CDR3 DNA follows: TGTGCCAGCTCACCACCGTTTACCGGGGTTGAGCAGTACTTC. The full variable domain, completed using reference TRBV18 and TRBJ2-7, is NAGVMQNPRHLVRRRGQEARLRCSPMKGHSHVYWYRQLPEEGLKFMVYLQKENIIDESGMPKERFSAEFPKEGPSILRIQQVVRGDSAAYFCASSPPFTGVEQYFGPGTRLTVT.